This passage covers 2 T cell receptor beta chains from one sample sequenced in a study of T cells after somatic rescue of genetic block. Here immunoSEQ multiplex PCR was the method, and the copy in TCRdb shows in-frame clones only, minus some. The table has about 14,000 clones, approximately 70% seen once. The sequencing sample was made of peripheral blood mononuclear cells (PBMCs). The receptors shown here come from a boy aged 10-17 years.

This CDR3 reads CASSLEGISNQPQHF. The DNA of the CDR3 is TGTGCCAGCAGCTTAGAGGGGATTAGCAATCAGCCCCAGCATTTT. The chain uses TRBV11-2 and TRBJ1-5; no definite D call. The germline V gene encodes CDR1 SGHAT and CDR2 FQNNGV. V was trimmed by 0 bases and J by 0 bases, leaving 6 bases between them. This CDR3 is 15 amino acids long.

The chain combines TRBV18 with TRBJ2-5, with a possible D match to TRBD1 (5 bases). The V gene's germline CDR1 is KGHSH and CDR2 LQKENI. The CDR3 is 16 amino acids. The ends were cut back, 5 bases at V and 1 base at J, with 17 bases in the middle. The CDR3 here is CASSTLRDSLQETQYF. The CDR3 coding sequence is TGTGCCAGCTCAACCCTAAGAGACAGTCTCCAAGAGACCCAGTACTTC.